Given below is one TCR beta chain in context. The data stem from a study of shared clonotypes between healthy human individuals. The CDR3 sequence is 15 residues long. Libraries were prepared by immunoSEQ multiplex PCR; TCRdb keeps only in-frame clonotypes and omits some of them. The sample holds fewer than 2.5 million clones; under 95% are singletons and the top ten take 0.36%. Source material: naive CD4+ T cells from PBMCs. Subset indicated: CD45RA+ positively selected. This chain links TRBV21-1 with TRBJ2-7; the listed D gene, TRBD2, was not tested against the DNA. TRBV21-1 is listed as a pseudogene. The sequence derives from a man between 18 and 29 years old in good health. Some clones in this sample may be carry-over from other donors' samples. The CDR3: CASSKIAASSYEQYF. The CDR3 nucleotides are TGTGCCAGCAGCAAGATAGCGGCAAGCTCCTACGAGCAGTACTTC.